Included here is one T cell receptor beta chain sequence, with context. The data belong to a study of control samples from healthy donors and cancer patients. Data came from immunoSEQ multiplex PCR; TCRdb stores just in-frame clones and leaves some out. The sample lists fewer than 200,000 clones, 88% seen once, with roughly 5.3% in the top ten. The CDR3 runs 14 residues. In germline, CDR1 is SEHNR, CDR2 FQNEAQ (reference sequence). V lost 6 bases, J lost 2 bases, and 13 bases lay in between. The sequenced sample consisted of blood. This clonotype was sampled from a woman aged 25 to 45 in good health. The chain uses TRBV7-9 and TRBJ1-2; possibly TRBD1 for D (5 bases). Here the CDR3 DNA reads TGTGCCAGCAGGCCTCCGGGACCCAACTATGGCTACACCTTC. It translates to CASRPPGPNYGYTF.